A single sample gave rise to the 3 T cell receptor beta chains below, sequenced in a study of blood T cell repertoires in COVID-19. The method was immunoSEQ multiplex PCR; TCRdb's version includes in-frame clones alone and lacks a portion of them. The sample includes fewer than 450,000 clones, about 90% seen only once; the top ten take 0.6% to 0.7%. Sequencing was carried out using PBMCs or T cells enriched from blood (not recorded which). These receptors were obtained from a man between 18 and 35 years old who had recovered from COVID-19.

The V call is TRBV6-1, the J call TRBJ1-2; D gene ambiguous. V was cut by 3 bases and J by 2 bases, with 10 bases left in between. The CDR3 runs 14 residues. Germline V gives CDR1 MNHNS, CDR2 SASEGT. In DNA form, the CDR3 reads TGTGCCAGCAGTGAGAGGGTAGCGAACTATGGCTACACCTTC. Amino acid sequence: CASSERVANYGYTF.

The chain recombines TRBV29-1 with TRBJ2-7; D remains unclear. Germline CDR1 is SQVTM and CDR2 is ANQGSEA. The CDR3 has 13 residues. V was pared by 3 bases and J by 7 bases, with 16 bases between. The CDR3 region has the DNA TGCAGCGTTGACCCGGGTTTGGTCGGGGAGCAGTACTTC. This translates into CSVDPGLVGEQYF.

Turning to this clone: The same CDR3 is also encoded by other DNA sequences in this sample. The chain has TRBV6-5 and TRBJ1-5; 8 nucleotides line up with TRBD1. The CDR3 spans 14 residues. The trim removed 8 bases at V and 4 bases at J, leaving 7 bases unmatched. CDR1 and CDR2 from the germline V gene are MNHEY and SVGAGI. The CDR3 nucleotides are TGTGCCAGCCGGCGGACAGGGCTGAATCAGCCCCAGCATTTT. Protein sequence: CASRRTGLNQPQHF.